This T cell receptor (beta chain) came from a study of shared clonotypes between healthy human individuals. Sequencing used immunoSEQ multiplex PCR; TCRdb keeps in-frame clones, though not all of them. The table lists under 150,000 clones, more than 65% of them singletons, with around 23% in the top ten. J gave up 4 bases and V 8 bases, and 9 bases lay outside the gene matches. Germline V gene lookup returns CDR1 MDHEN and CDR2 SYDVKM. There are 15 residues in the CDR3. The gene calls are TRBV28 and TRBJ1-5; 9 nucleotides line up with TRBD1. The source material was memory CD8+ T cells sorted from blood. Subset indicated: CD45RO+ cells pooled with CCR7-negative TemRA cells. This sequence originates from a woman aged 25 to 39 in good health. Here the CDR3 reads CASRSYGQGNQPQHF. In DNA, the CDR3 is TGTGCCAGCCGAAGTTATGGACAGGGGAATCAGCCCCAGCATTTT.